This T cell receptor beta chain was found in a study of cytomegalovirus exposure and HLA in healthy donors. Study results and caveats: Later work found most CMV-associated TCR beta chains apparently HLA-restricted. Later examination showed HLA-associated TCR beta chains had greater clonal expansion than equally common others. Diagnosis of cytomegalovirus status made by the classifier reportedly showed high specificity and sensitivity.

It was with 60 Vbeta and 13 Jbeta primers that the PCR ran. Produced via immunoSEQ multiplex PCR; TCRdb's table is partial and in-frame only. This table has fewer than 90,000 clones, about 75% appearing once. Notes on this clone: What it binds is not known.

Regarding donors, all were healthy bone marrow donors. Sequencing used PBMCs. This receptor was taken from a man under 40 in good health and CMV-seropositive.

The CDR3 region has the DNA TGTGCCTGGAGGGGCCGCGGGGGGGGAAAGGCCAATGAGCAGTTCTTC. Encoded protein: CAWRGRGGGKANEQFF. The V and J genes are TRBV30 and TRBJ2-1; 9 bases fit TRBD2. CDR1 is GTSNPN, CDR2 SVGIG, per germline (reference sequence). The V and J ends lost 3 bases and 6 bases, in that order; junction bases with no gene match: 12. This CDR3 has 16 residues. The complete variable domain, with remaining parts taken from reference TRBV30 and TRBJ2-1, reads SQTIHQWPATLVQPVGSPLSLECTVEGTSNPNLYWYRQAAGRGLQLLFYSVGIGQISSEVPQNLSASRPQDRQFILSSKKLLLSDSGFYLCAWRGRGGGKANEQFFGPGTRLTVL.